Below are 3 T cell receptor beta chains sequenced from a single sample in a study of T cell repertoires in cytomegalovirus infection. MiXCR, applied by TCRdb to the reads, yields one record per CDR3 protein. The sample shows some 940,000 distinct CDR3 sequences, roughly 31% of them seen only once. These receptors are not linked to any known antigen. The sequencing here drew on cultured CD8+ T cells from PBMCs, taken from culture after CMV antigen stimulation. These receptors originate from a human donor in good health (CMV status not recorded). Some clones in this sample may be carry-over from other donors' samples.

This clonotype was observed many times. The V and J genes are TRBV7-9 and TRBJ2-6; D remains ambiguous. The V gene lost 4 bases and the J gene lost 4 bases, with 5 bases spanning the gap. CDR1 SEHNR and CDR2 FQNEAQ come from the germline V gene (reference sequence). This CDR3 contains 13 residues. The CDR3 sequence: CASSSEGANVLTF. For the CDR3, the DNA is TGTGCCAGCAGCTCCGAAGGGGCCAACGTCCTGACTTTC.

This chain links TRBV12-3 or TRBV12-4 with TRBJ1-2; D is unresolved. V was pared by 7 bases and J by 6 bases, with 9 bases between. The CDR3 length is 11 residues. This CDR3 reads CASKARDGYTF. CDR3 bases: TGTGCCAGCAAGGCGCGGGATGGCTACACCTTC.

DNA of the CDR3: TGTGCCAGCAGGATCAGGGGGCAGGGTGAAAAACTGTTTTTT. This codes for CASRIRGQGEKLFF. The chain uses TRBV27 and TRBJ1-4, with TRBD1 matching over 8 bases. The ends lost 6 bases at V and 7 bases at J; junction bases unmatched: 7. The CDR3 totals 14 residues. Germline lookup yields CDR1 MNHEY and CDR2 SMNVEV (reference sequence).